This T cell receptor beta chain was captured in a study of molecular identifiers for immune sequencing clone quantification. This clonotype was seen more than once but under ten times. No antigen is known for it. Bulk TCR libraries used previously described methods and listed TCR primers. TCRdb re-derived calls from the PCR reads in MiXCR, one entry per CDR3 protein. This sample has over 550,000 distinct CDR3 sequences, with around 25% found just once. Study-level findings and limits: Clones carrying above 20 RNA copies accounted for over 97% of effector molecules, under 1% in naive cells. Jurkat TCR RNA spiked in from one cell (amid some 1 million naive cells) was reportedly detectable.

The receptor was derived from a human donor in good health. Some libraries in this study had Jurkat cell RNA spiked in. What was sequenced was naive CD8+ T cells from blood, with Jurkat cell RNA spiked in. Described subset: FACS-sorted CD8+CD4-CCR7+CD45RA+ naive T cells.

CDR3 residues: CASSLEADRVASYNEQFF. CDR3 nucleotide sequence: TGTGCCAGCAGCTTAGAAGCGGACAGGGTCGCCTCCTACAATGAGCAGTTCTTC. The chain has TRBV7-6 and TRBJ2-1; 8 nucleotides align to TRBD1. The length of the CDR3 is 18 residues. Germline V gives CDR1 SGHVS, CDR2 FNYEAQ. Trimming removed 1 base from V and 0 bases from J; junction bases left unmatched: 8.